This T cell receptor (beta chain) was captured in a study of blood T cell repertoires in COVID-19. About the study: The United States, Italy and Spain were the sources of the acute and convalescent COVID-19 samples.

CDR1 is KGHSH and CDR2 is LQKENI in the germline V gene. CDR3 length equals 16 residues. The V segment lost 0 bases and the J segment 6 bases; nucleotides outside the gene matches: 5. The protocol was immunoSEQ multiplex PCR, while the TCRdb copy is restricted to in-frame clones and leaves out a portion. The table records 65,000 to 70,000 clones, 85% to 95% of them present only once. The chain carries TRBV18 and TRBJ2-2, with 9 bases lining up with TRBD2. The sequencing input was peripheral blood. This TCR was recovered from a man between 65 and 79 years old with active COVID-19. The CDR3 is CASSPPASGASGELFF. CDR3 nucleotides: TGTGCCAGCTCACCACCGGCTAGCGGGGCTTCCGGGGAGCTGTTTTTT.